At least ten counts were recorded for the clone carrying this T cell receptor (beta chain). Using a J-beta primer mix together with a sample-barcoded 5' primer, a second PCR was run for roughly 6 to 11 cycles. TCRdb fed the 5' RACE reads into MiXCR, producing one record per CDR3 protein. The repertoire has approximately 810,000 distinct CDR3 sequences, roughly 26% of them found once; the top ten carry approximately 15%. This CDR3 spans 14 amino acids. Germline V gene data show CDR1 as DFQATT and CDR2 as SNEGSKA (reference sequence). V gave up 7 bases and J gave up 5 bases; unmatched junction bases: 9. The data belong to a study of blood T cells in healthy people across ages.

The chain joins TRBV20-1 to TRBJ2-1; 9 bases line up with TRBD1. Sequenced sample: blood. The sequence came from a woman over 75 in good health. CDR3 residues: CSDTTGGADNEQFF. The CDR3 DNA reads TGCAGTGACACTACAGGGGGCGCCGACAATGAGCAGTTCTTC.